These T cell receptor beta chains were read from a single sample in a study of T cell changes during pregnancy in multiple sclerosis. Sequencing used immunoSEQ multiplex PCR; TCRdb keeps in-frame clones, though not all of them. The repertoire has about 68,000 clones, about nine tenths of them found once; the top ten carry 1.4% to 1.5%. The sample consisted of peripheral blood, taken in the third trimester of pregnancy. The receptor set was obtained from a female donor with multiple sclerosis, enrolled in a pregnancy study. CDR3s include the opening cysteine and the closing phenylalanine or tryptophan. D genes are given only for firm matches. Some rows have no size entry. The others give once, few or many, or a class for an expanded clone.

abundance | j_gene | d_gene | v_gene | CDR3nt | CDR3aa
. | TRBJ1-5 | . | TRBV10-3 | TGTGCCATCAGTGAGTCTATAGGAGGGGGCAATCAGCCCCAGCATTTT | CAISESIGGGNQPQHF
. | TRBJ2-1 | . | TRBV7-7 | TGTGCCAGCAGCTCGGGGACACCTAACTACAATGAGCAGTTCTTC | CASSSGTPNYNEQFF
. | TRBJ1-5 | . | TRBV29-1 | TGCAGCGTTGAAACAGCAAATATCAATCAGCCCCAGCATTTT | CSVETANINQPQHF
. | TRBJ2-7 | . | TRBV5-5 | TGTGCCAGCAGCCTGACAGCGTTCTCCTACGAGCAGTACTTC | CASSLTAFSYEQYF
. | TRBJ2-4 | TRBD1 | TRBV7-9 | TGTGCCAGCAGCCCCGGGACAGACCTAGCCAAAAACATTCAGTACTTC | CASSPGTDLAKNIQYF
. | TRBJ2-1 | . | TRBV5-1 | TGCGCCAGCAGCTATTTCATAAAGAGCGATGAGCAGTTCTTC | CASSYFIKSDEQFF
. | TRBJ1-3 | . | TRBV6-5 | TGTGCCAGCAGTTACTCCCCCAACTCTGGAAACACCATATATTTT | CASSYSPNSGNTIYF
. | TRBJ2-7 | TRBD1 | TRBV6-1 | TGTGCCAGCAGTGAGGCAGGGGGCATCGCCTACGAGCAGTACTTC | CASSEAGGIAYEQYF
. | TRBJ2-3 | . | TRBV5-1 | TGCGCCAGCAGCTTGGGCGGGCACACAGATACGCAGTATTTT | CASSLGGHTDTQYF
. | TRBJ1-5 | . | TRBV6-5 | TGTGCCAGCAGCCGAACTGACAGTTACAATCAGCCCCAGCATTTT | CASSRTDSYNQPQHF
. | TRBJ2-6 | TRBD1 | TRBV6-7 | TGTGCCAGCAGTTCCATCAGGGGGCGAGGGGCCAACGTCCTGACTTTC | CASSSIRGRGANVLTF
. | TRBJ2-4 | TRBD1 | TRBV4-2 | TGTGCCAGCAGCCAAGTGAAGGCCAGGGGGTCTGACATTCAGTACTTC | CASSQVKARGSDIQYF
. | TRBJ2-3 | TRBD2 | TRBV5-4 | TGTGCCAGCAGCCCGGCCCGGACTAGCGGCCCTGGGACGGATACGCAGTATTTT | CASSPARTSGPGTDTQYF
. | TRBJ2-7 | TRBD1 | TRBV5-1 | TGCGCCAGCAGCCGGGACAGGGGCGCCTACGAGCAGTACTTC | CASSRDRGAYEQYF
. | TRBJ2-3 | . | TRBV5-1 | TGCGCCAGCAGCTTGGGAGTAGGGGCAAGTGATACGCAGTATTTT | CASSLGVGASDTQYF
. | TRBJ2-1 | . | TRBV14 | TGTGCCAGCAGCCAACGGGTTAGCAGCTCCTACAATGAGCAGTTCTTC | CASSQRVSSSYNEQFF
once | TRBJ1-3 | . | TRBV21-1 | TGTGCCAGCAGCAACAGGGGGCGAGGAAACACCATATATTTT | CASSNRGRGNTIYF
. | TRBJ2-4 | . | TRBV6-6 | TGTGCCAGCAGTTACGGAATTGGCGCCCGGGAAAACATTCAGTACTTC | CASSYGIGARENIQYF
. | TRBJ2-7 | . | TRBV6-6 | TGTGCCACCTTGGGGGGGCGCAACGAGCAGTACTTC | CATLGGRNEQYF
. | TRBJ2-1 | TRBD2 | TRBV2 | TGTGCCAGCATATCGGGACTAGCGCCTACTAATGAGCAGTTCTTC | CASISGLAPTNEQFF
. | TRBJ2-1 | TRBD2 | TRBV7-6 | TGTGCCAGCAGCCGTACCGGGACTAGCGTGAAGGGTGAGCAGTTCTTC | CASSRTGTSVKGEQFF
. | TRBJ2-7 | TRBD1 | TRBV4-1 | TGCGCCAGCAGCCAAGGGGCTCGGGACAGCCACGAGCAGTACTTC | CASSQGARDSHEQYF
. | TRBJ1-2 | TRBD1 | TRBV7-2 | TGTGCCAGCAGCCCGACCGCGGGACAGGGGGCGCGAGGCTATGGCTACACCTTC | CASSPTAGQGARGYGYTF
. | TRBJ2-7 | TRBD1 | TRBV6-5 | TGTGCCAGCAGTTCGACGACAGGGGTTTACGACGAGCAGTACTTC | CASSSTTGVYDEQYF
. | TRBJ2-7 | TRBD1 | TRBV27 | TGTGCCAGCAGGAGCCTCCGGGACAGGGGAGAGGAGCAGTACTTC | CASRSLRDRGEEQYF
once | TRBJ1-2 | TRBD1 | TRBV30 | TGTGCAGTGGGACAGGGGTTTGGCTACACCTTC | CAVGQGFGYTF
. | TRBJ1-1 | . | TRBV7-9 | TGTGCCAGCAGCTTAGAAGAGGGAAGAAACACTGAAGCTTTCTTT | CASSLEEGRNTEAFF
. | TRBJ2-7 | . | TRBV30 | TGTGCCTGGAGTGTACGCCAGCCTCCTAGCGAGCAGTACTTC | CAWSVRQPPSEQYF
. | TRBJ2-1 | TRBD2 | TRBV18 | TGTGCCAGCTCACCACCGAAGCGGGAGTTAAACAATGAGCAGTTCTTC | CASSPPKRELNNEQFF
. | TRBJ2-7 | . | TRBV18 | TGTGCCAGCTCACCGGGTGCGGGCGAGGGCAAGCAGTACTTC | CASSPGAGEGKQYF
. | TRBJ2-1 | TRBD2 | TRBV11-3 | TGTGCCAGCAGCCTAACTAGCGGGACGATTAATGAGCAGTTCTTC | CASSLTSGTINEQFF
. | TRBJ1-4 | . | TRBV25-1 | TGTGCCAGCAATGTGGGAGTTGAGGAAAAACTGTTTTTT | CASNVGVEEKLFF
. | TRBJ1-4 | . | TRBV7-2 | TGTGCCAGCAGCTTGCGCAGGGATAATGAAAAACTGTTTTTT | CASSLRRDNEKLFF
. | TRBJ2-5 | TRBD2 | TRBV29-1 | TGCAGCGTTGAAGATCGTGGCGGGGGGGCCTTAGAGACCCAGTACTTC | CSVEDRGGGALETQYF
once | TRBJ2-1 | . | TRBV5-6 | TGTGCCAGCAGCTTGTTTTGGACACCGAAAGGCGATGAGCAGTTCTTC | CASSLFWTPKGDEQFF
. | TRBJ1-5 | TRBD1 | TRBV4-3 | TGCGCCAGCAGCCCGACAGGGGGGAGCAATCAGCCCCAGCATTTT | CASSPTGGSNQPQHF
. | TRBJ2-7 | . | TRBV5-1 | TGCGCCAGCAGCCTGACGGCGGGCCTAGGCACCTACGAGCAGTACTTC | CASSLTAGLGTYEQYF
. | TRBJ2-7 | . | TRBV7-2 | TGTGCCAGCAGCTCCGCCTCATCGGGGGAGTCCTACGAGCAGTACTTC | CASSSASSGESYEQYF
. | TRBJ2-3 | TRBD2 | TRBV9 | TGTGCCAGCAGCGACCCGACTAGCCACGATACGCAGTATTTT | CASSDPTSHDTQYF
. | TRBJ2-1 | TRBD2 | TRBV29-1 | TGCAGCGTTTCCACACCGGGACTAGCGGGAGAAGGGTCCTACAATGAGCAGTTCTTC | CSVSTPGLAGEGSYNEQFF
. | TRBJ1-2 | . | TRBV7-2 | TGTGCCAGCAGAGAAGCAGGGAGGACGGGCTACACCTTC | CASREAGRTGYTF
. | TRBJ2-7 | TRBD1 | TRBV5-6 | TGTGCCAGCAGCTTCGTCAGGACAGGCGAGCAGTACTTC | CASSFVRTGEQYF
. | TRBJ2-5 | TRBD2 | TRBV7-8 | TGTGCCAGCAGCTTAGATGGATTAGCGGGGGACCTAGAGACCCAGTACTTC | CASSLDGLAGDLETQYF
. | TRBJ2-3 | TRBD2 | TRBV11-1 | TGTGCCAGCAGCTTAGGGACTAGCGGCACAGATACGCAGTATTTT | CASSLGTSGTDTQYF
once | TRBJ1-1 | TRBD1 | TRBV9 | TGTGCCAGCAGCGTGGACAGGAAGAACACTGAAGCTTTCTTT | CASSVDRKNTEAFF
. | TRBJ1-1 | . | TRBV14 | TGTGCCAGCAGCCAAGTAGACAGGTCCGAAGCTTTCTTT | CASSQVDRSEAFF
. | TRBJ1-1 | . | TRBV6-6 | TGTGCCAGCAGTTACTCCTGGACAGATGGCAAAGCTTTCTTT | CASSYSWTDGKAFF
few | TRBJ1-1 | . | TRBV7-7 | TGTGCCAGCAGCTTAGGACTCTACACTGAAGCTTTCTTT | CASSLGLYTEAFF
. | TRBJ1-1 | . | TRBV2 | TGTGCCAGCAGGGAGGACAGAATGAACACTGAAGCTTTCTTT | CASREDRMNTEAFF
. | TRBJ1-1 | . | TRBV6-1 | TGTGCCAGCAAGATACAACTGAACACTGAAGCTTTCTTT | CASKIQLNTEAFF